The clone carrying this T cell receptor beta chain was detected once. The sample comes from a study of blood T cell repertoires in COVID-19. Study in general: Samples taken during acute and convalescent COVID-19 were collected in the United States, Italy and Spain. PBMCs, B-cell-depleted T cells, or T cells were the source of the cDNA or gDNA that made up the material.

Original data processing: The assay estimated nucleated cells by amplifying reference gene primers. TCRdb's copy holds only in-frame clones and misses some; the assay was immunoSEQ multiplex PCR. V, J and clone size are those of that table, while D and trimming were read from the DNA. The profile shows about 400,000 clones, over 75% of them singletons. The CDR3 runs 14 residues. The germline CDR1 and CDR2 sequences are LNHDA and SQIVND (reference sequence). The V segment lost 4 bases and the J segment 4 bases; nucleotides outside the gene matches: 3. The genes are TRBV19 and TRBJ1-5; 8 nucleotides align to TRBD1. This TCR was sampled from a middle-aged woman with acute COVID-19. Sequencing input: PBMCs or T cells enriched from blood (not recorded which). This CDR3 is CASSTDRGNQPQHF. CDR3 sequence (DNA): TGTGCCAGTAGTACCGACAGGGGAAATCAGCCCCAGCATTTT.